Shown below are 21 T cell receptor beta chains from a single sample sequenced in a study of blood T cells in healthy people across ages (dated by TCRdb to between 2015 and 2017). Library creation used 5' RACE. TCRdb shows the sequencer as Illumina HiSeq 2500. A second PCR of roughly 7 to 12 cycles was performed with a sample-barcoded 5' primer and a J-beta primer mix. TCRdb cleaned the public reads at Q25 with fastp, built clones with MiXCR and kept in-frame beta chains. Each record represents a unique CDR3 protein, reported with the most common genes and DNA among its rows. The table for this sample lists about 900,000 distinct CDR3 sequences; around 62% of them were counted only once. Together, the top ten hold roughly a quarter of the sample. Sequencing was done on a sample of blood. Receptor source: a man aged 25 to 40 in good health.

The chain recombines TRBV27 with TRBJ2-2; 8 bases match TRBD1. With V trimmed by 6 bases and J by 5 bases, 8 bases remained unmatched. Looked up from germline, CDR1 is MNHEY and CDR2 is SMNVEV (reference sequence). The CDR3 contains 15 residues. CDR3 nucleotides: TGTGCCAGCAGCCCCCGGACAGGGTTAACCGGGGAGCTGTTTTTT. This translates into CASSPRTGLTGELFF.

This chain connects TRBV6-2 or TRBV6-3 to TRBJ2-5; no reliable D call. This CDR3 contains 12 residues. Germline CDR1 reads MNHEY; CDR2 reads SVGEGT. The V end was cut by 6 bases, the J end by 11 bases, with 16 bases between. This CDR3 is CASSQGPAEQYF. CDR3 in DNA: TGTGCCAGCAGCCAAGGACCGGCGGAGCAGTACTTC.

The chain uses TRBV20-1 and TRBJ2-1; 8 bases are a match to TRBD1. This CDR3 region has 15 residues. With V trimmed by 3 bases and J by 6 bases, 10 bases remained unmatched. Germline CDR1 reads DFQATT; CDR2 reads SNEGSKA (reference sequence). The CDR3 reads CSARKAGQVTNEQFF. The CDR3 region has the DNA TGCAGTGCTAGGAAGGCGGGACAGGTGACCAATGAGCAGTTCTTC.

The chain uses TRBV4-3 and TRBJ1-2; 7 positions match TRBD1. The trim removed 4 bases at V and 8 bases at J, leaving 7 bases unmatched. The germline CDR1 and CDR2 sequences are LGHNA and YSLEER. The CDR3 is 13 residues long. CDR3 nucleotides: TGCGCCAGCAGCCCGACAGGGCCGCAAGGCTACACCTTC. Translated, it gives CASSPTGPQGYTF.

The V and J genes are TRBV28 and TRBJ2-1, with 8 nucleotides matching TRBD1. Trimming cost V 7 bases and J 6 bases; bases outside gene matches: 8. The CDR3 is 14 residues long. Germline CDR1 reads MDHEN; CDR2 reads SYDVKM. The CDR3 here is CASNQDREVNEQFF. The CDR3, as DNA: TGTGCCAGCAATCAGGACAGGGAGGTCAATGAGCAGTTCTTC.

The chain employs TRBV5-6 and TRBJ2-7, with TRBD1 matching 7 bases. The length of the CDR3 is 17 residues. J was trimmed by 0 bases and V by 5 bases; bases with no gene match: 14. Per germline, CDR1 SGHDT and CDR2 YYEEEE. The CDR3 DNA reads TGTGCCAGCAGATTGACCACCGGGACAGTGATCTCCTACGAGCAGTACTTC. Residues: CASRLTTGTVISYEQYF.

The CDR3 reads CSVKGTGKKYEQYF. CDR3 coding DNA: TGCAGCGTTAAAGGGACAGGGAAGAAGTACGAGCAGTACTTC. V gene TRBV29-1 combines with J gene TRBJ2-4, with 9 bases that match TRBD1. The end of the DNA fits TRBJ2-7 better, so the J call may be wrong. CDR3 length: 14 amino acids. Germline V lookup: CDR1 SQVTM, CDR2 ANQGSEA.

V is TRBV7-2 and J is TRBJ2-6; D gene ambiguous. Trimming took off 6 bases at V and 2 bases at J, with 8 bases between the two ends. This CDR3 region has 14 residues. CDR1 and CDR2 from the germline V gene are SGHTA and FQGNSA. The CDR3 spells CASSSQAGANVLTF. The CDR3 DNA sequence: TGTGCCAGCAGTTCTCAGGCTGGGGCCAACGTCCTGACTTTC. The whole variable domain, remainder taken from reference TRBV7-2 and TRBJ2-6, is GAGVSQSPSNKVTEKGKDVELRCDPISGHTALYWYRQSLGQGLEFLIYFQGNSAPDKSGLPSDRFSAERTGGSVSTLTIQRTQQEDSAVYLCASSSQAGANVLTFGAGSRLTVL.

The rearrangement uses TRBV6-5 and TRBJ1-1; D is possibly TRBD1 (5 bases). The germline gives CDR1 MNHEY, CDR2 SVGAGI. V gave up 2 bases and J gave up 1 base, with 17 bases separating them. CDR3 length: 17 residues. The CDR3 coding sequence is TGTGCCAGCAGTTACGCGATCGGACCCACAGGGAACACTGAAGCTTTCTTT. It is translated as CASSYAIGPTGNTEAFF.

The chain employs TRBV7-3 and TRBJ2-5; D remains unclear. Germline V lookup: CDR1 SGHTA, CDR2 FQGTGA. The V end was cut by 3 bases, the J end by 0 bases, with 2 bases between. This CDR3 has 12 amino acids. CDR3 protein: CASSFNQETQYF. CDR3 DNA sequence: TGTGCCAGCAGCTTTAACCAAGAGACCCAGTACTTC.

A few counts support this clonotype. The chain recombines TRBV29-1 with TRBJ2-7, with a weak D call TRBD1 (5 bases). Germline loops: CDR1 SQVTM, CDR2 ANQGSEA. Between the trimmed V and J ends, which lost 1 base and 3 bases, there was a span of 16 bases. CDR3 length: 15 residues. DNA of the CDR3: TGCAGCGTTGAAGCGCAGGGTGAGACGCTCTACGAGCAGTACTTC. Protein: CSVEAQGETLYEQYF.

The chain has TRBV7-2 and TRBJ2-1, with a tentative D call TRBD2 (6 bases). Trimming left V 5 bases short and J 4 bases short, with 15 bases between. Germline-derived CDR1 and CDR2 are SGHTA and FQGNSA. The CDR3 runs 15 residues. CDR3 protein: CASSRRGGYYNEQFF. CDR3 in DNA: TGTGCCAGCAGCCGGCGGGGCGGCTATTACAATGAGCAGTTCTTC. Looking up the rest from reference TRBV7-2 and TRBJ2-1 gives the full variable domain: GAGVSQSPSNKVTEKGKDVELRCDPISGHTALYWYRQSLGQGLEFLIYFQGNSAPDKSGLPSDRFSAERTGGSVSTLTIQRTQQEDSAVYLCASSRRGGYYNEQFFGPGTRLTVL.

CDR3 nucleotide sequence: TGCAGCGTTGATTTCAGGGTGGATACGCAGTATTTT. Amino acids: CSVDFRVDTQYF. V is TRBV29-1 and J is TRBJ2-3; a weak D match, TRBD1 (5 bases). The V end lost 3 bases, the J end lost 6 bases, and 10 bases lay between the germline ends. Germline CDR1 is SQVTM and CDR2 is ANQGSEA. The CDR3 length is 12 residues.

The chain has TRBV20-1 and TRBJ2-3, with 10 bases lining up with TRBD2. Germline CDR1 DFQATT, CDR2 SNEGSKA (reference sequence). J was trimmed by 6 bases and V by 3 bases; bases with no gene match: 15. The CDR3 consists of 17 residues. The CDR3 spells CSARVGSQRGGADTQYF. DNA of the CDR3: TGCAGTGCTAGGGTGGGGTCTCAGCGGGGGGGTGCTGATACGCAGTATTTT.

This clonotype was counted between two and nine times. The gene calls are TRBV2 and TRBJ2-4; 11 bases are a match to TRBD2. The germline gives CDR1 SNHLY, CDR2 FYNNEI. Trimming removed 4 bases from V and 5 bases from J; junction bases left unmatched: 7. CDR3 length: 16 amino acids. The CDR3 here is CASSVISSGGENIQYF. DNA for the CDR3: TGTGCCAGCAGTGTGATAAGTAGCGGGGGGGAAAACATTCAGTACTTC. The full variable domain, completed using reference TRBV2 and TRBJ2-4, is EPEVTQTPSHQVTQMGQEVILRCVPISNHLYFYWYRQILGQKVEFLVSFYNNEISEKSEIFDDQFSVERPDGSNFTLKIRSTKLEDSAMYFCASSVISSGGENIQYFGAGTRLSVL.

This clonotype showed up many times. The chain links TRBV14 to TRBJ2-7, with no clear D. The CDR3 length is 11 residues. V lost 1 base to trimming and J lost 7 bases, with 5 bases between them. Germline V gene data show CDR1 as SGHDN and CDR2 as FVKESK. The CDR3 here is CASSQGPEQYF. The CDR3 bases are TGTGCCAGCAGCCAAGGGCCGGAGCAGTACTTC.

This sequence joins TRBV7-2 and TRBJ2-5; TRBD1 might be the D (6 bases). The CDR3 contains 17 residues. The V gene's germline CDR1 is SGHTA and CDR2 FQGNSA. V lost 5 bases and J 3 bases, leaving 22 bases between the germline ends. The CDR3 DNA sequence: TGTGCCAGCAGCCCCCGAGGGACACTCGGCTGGAAAGAGACCCAGTACTTC. Its protein is CASSPRGTLGWKETQYF.

The CDR3 loop reads CASSSRGAGPYNEQFF. CDR3 in DNA: TGTGCCAGCAGCAGCCGGGGGGCTGGACCTTACAATGAGCAGTTCTTC. This chain links TRBV7-9 with TRBJ2-1, with D possibly being TRBD2 (7 bases). CDR1 is SEHNR and CDR2 is FQNEAQ in the germline V gene (reference sequence). The CDR3 covers 16 residues. Trimming stripped 5 bases from V and 4 bases from J, with 18 bases between.

This clonotype has more than one count but fewer than ten. V is TRBV12-3 or TRBV12-4 and J is TRBJ2-5; tentatively, D is TRBD1 or TRBD2 (5 bases each). The end of the DNA fits TRBJ2-7 better, so the J call may be wrong. This CDR3 has 13 amino acids. This CDR3 reads CASSLGVLGEQYF. The CDR3 DNA sequence: TGTGCCAGCAGTTTGGGGGTCTTGGGCGAGCAGTACTTC.

A few counts support this clonotype. The V gene is TRBV7-6, the J gene TRBJ2-7, with D possibly matching TRBD1 (6 bases). CDR3 length: 17 amino acids. The V end lost 2 bases, the J end lost 0 bases, and 17 bases lay between the germline ends. From germline, CDR1 is SGHVS and CDR2 FNYEAQ. CDR3 nucleotide sequence: TGTGCCAGCAGCTTAAGGGGGAGTGGGACGGGCTCCTACGAGCAGTACTTC. This translates into CASSLRGSGTGSYEQYF.

The chain is built from TRBV6-6 and TRBJ1-4, with a tentative D call TRBD1 (6 bases). Germline V lookup: CDR1 MNHNY, CDR2 SVGAGI (reference sequence). Deletions cut 0 bases from V and 7 bases from J, with 9 bases between. This CDR3 has 14 amino acids. Here the CDR3 reads CASSYSGRGEKLFF. Here the CDR3 DNA reads TGTGCCAGCAGTTACTCGGGCAGGGGTGAAAAACTGTTTTTT.